This T cell receptor (beta chain) derives from a study of T cells after yellow fever vaccination. Regarding the study as a whole: The CD4 and CD8 compartments had a small share of their clonotypes in common. Boosting was followed by the reappearance of most primary-vaccination clones (roughly 95% CD4, 88% CD8). Almost none of the vaccine-responding clonotypes turned up in sorted memory subsets on day 0, the data showed.

One entry per CDR3 protein results from TCRdb running MiXCR on the 5' RACE reads. This table has 46,000 or so distinct CDR3 sequences, 5% to 7% appearing once. Germline assignment: CDR1 SGHTA and CDR2 FQGNSA. After removal of 5 bases from V and 7 bases from J, the junction contained 14 bases not matched to a gene. This CDR3 has 17 amino acids. This clonotype showed up just a few times. This chain uses TRBV7-2 with TRBJ2-4, with 10 bases matching TRBD1. The sequence was collected from a man aged 25-45 years who received the YFV17D yellow fever vaccine. Material: PBMCs, either bulk or a sorted T-cell subset (CD4+, CD8+, memory, or dextramer-sorted; not recorded which), obtained 45 days after the yellow fever booster vaccination. CDR3 bases: TGTGCCAGCAGCCCCCCGACAGGGGGCGCGAGTTGGAACATTCAGTACTTC. Protein product: CASSPPTGGASWNIQYF.